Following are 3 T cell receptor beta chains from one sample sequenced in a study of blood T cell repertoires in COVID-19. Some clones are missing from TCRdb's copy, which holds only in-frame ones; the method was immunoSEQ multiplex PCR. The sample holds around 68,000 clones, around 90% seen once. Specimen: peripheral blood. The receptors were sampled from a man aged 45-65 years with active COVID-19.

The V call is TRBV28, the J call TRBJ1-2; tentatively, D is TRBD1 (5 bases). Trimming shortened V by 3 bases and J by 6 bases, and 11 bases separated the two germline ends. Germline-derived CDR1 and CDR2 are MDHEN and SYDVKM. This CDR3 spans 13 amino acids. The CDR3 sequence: CASSLVRVDGYTF. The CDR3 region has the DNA TGTGCCAGCAGTTTGGTCAGGGTGGATGGCTACACCTTC.

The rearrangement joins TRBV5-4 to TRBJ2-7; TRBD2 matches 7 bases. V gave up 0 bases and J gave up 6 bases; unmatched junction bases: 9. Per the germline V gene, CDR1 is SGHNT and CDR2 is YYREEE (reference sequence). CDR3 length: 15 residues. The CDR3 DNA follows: TGTGCCAGCAGCTTGGCCGTCGCGGGGGTGGGCGAGCAGTACTTC. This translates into CASSLAVAGVGEQYF.

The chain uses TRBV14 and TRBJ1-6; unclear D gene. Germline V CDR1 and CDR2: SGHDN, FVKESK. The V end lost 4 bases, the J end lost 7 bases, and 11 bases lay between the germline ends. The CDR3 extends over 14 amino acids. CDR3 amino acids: CASSRHSGNSPLHF. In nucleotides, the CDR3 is TGTGCCAGCAGCCGCCATTCGGGGAATTCACCCCTCCACTTT. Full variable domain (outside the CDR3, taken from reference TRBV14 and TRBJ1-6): EAGVTQFPSHSVIEKGQTVTLRCDPISGHDNLYWYRRVMGKEIKFLLHFVKESKQDESGMPNNRFLAERTGGTYSTLKVQPAELEDSGVYFCASSRHSGNSPLHFGNGTRLTVT.